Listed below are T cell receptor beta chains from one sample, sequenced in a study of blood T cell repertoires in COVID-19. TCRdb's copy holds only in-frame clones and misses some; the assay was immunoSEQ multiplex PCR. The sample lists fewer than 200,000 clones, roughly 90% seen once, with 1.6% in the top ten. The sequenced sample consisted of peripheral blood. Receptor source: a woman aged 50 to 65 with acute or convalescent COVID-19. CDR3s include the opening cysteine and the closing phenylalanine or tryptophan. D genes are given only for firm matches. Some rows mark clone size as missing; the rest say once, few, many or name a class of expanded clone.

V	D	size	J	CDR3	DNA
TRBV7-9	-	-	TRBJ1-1	CASSLVHGPHPGHNTEAFF	TGTGCCAGCAGCTTAGTTCATGGGCCGCACCCGGGACACAACACTGAAGCTTTCTTT
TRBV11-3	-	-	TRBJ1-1	CASSSLQNTEAFF	TGTGCCAGCAGCTCCTTACAGAACACTGAAGCTTTCTTT
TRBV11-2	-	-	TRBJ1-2	CASSLKLGEGYYGYTF	TGTGCCAGCAGCTTAAAGTTAGGGGAGGGATACTATGGCTACACCTTC
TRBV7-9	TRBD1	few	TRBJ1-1	CASSLGQPGVTEAFF	TGTGCCAGCAGCTTGGGACAGCCTGGGGTCACTGAAGCTTTCTTT
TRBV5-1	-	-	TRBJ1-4	CASSLGQQPTNEKLFF	TGCGCCAGCAGCTTGGGACAACAACCAACTAATGAAAAACTGTTTTTT
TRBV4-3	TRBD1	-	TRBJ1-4	CASSQGPGQGNEKLFF	TGCGCCAGCAGCCAGGGCCCGGGACAGGGTAATGAAAAACTGTTTTTT
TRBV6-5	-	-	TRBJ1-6	CASSYQVEANLHF	TGTGCCAGCAGTTACCAGGTTGAAGCTAACCTCCACTTT
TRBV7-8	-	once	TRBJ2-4	CASSAGASNIQYF	TGTGCCAGCAGCGCAGGGGCAAGTAACATTCAGTACTTC
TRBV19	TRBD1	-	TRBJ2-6	CASRAGGISGANVLTF	TGTGCCAGTAGGGCAGGGGGTATCTCTGGGGCCAACGTCCTGACTTTC
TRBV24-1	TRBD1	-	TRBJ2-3	CATRAGTGPNPQYF	TGTGCCACCAGGGCCGGGACAGGGCCCAATCCGCAGTATTTT
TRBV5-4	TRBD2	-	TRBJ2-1	CASSLVGGTSTYNEQFF	TGTGCCAGCAGCTTGGTGGGGGGGACTAGTACTTACAATGAGCAGTTCTTC
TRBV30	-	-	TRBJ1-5	CAWSMTDNQPQHF	TGTGCCTGGAGTATGACAGATAATCAGCCCCAGCATTTT
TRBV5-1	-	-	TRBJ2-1	CASSSTPTYNEQFF	TGCGCCAGCAGCTCGACACCTACCTACAATGAGCAGTTCTTC
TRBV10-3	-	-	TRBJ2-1	CAISDPGGSGSYNEQFF	TGTGCCATCAGTGACCCCGGCGGTAGCGGCTCCTACAATGAGCAGTTCTTC
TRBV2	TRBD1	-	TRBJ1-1	CASSPLETGLGTEAFF	TGTGCCAGCAGTCCACTAGAGACAGGGTTGGGCACTGAAGCTTTCTTT
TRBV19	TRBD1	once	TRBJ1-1	CASRIWDRGADTEAFF	TGTGCCAGTAGGATTTGGGACAGGGGGGCGGACACTGAAGCTTTCTTT